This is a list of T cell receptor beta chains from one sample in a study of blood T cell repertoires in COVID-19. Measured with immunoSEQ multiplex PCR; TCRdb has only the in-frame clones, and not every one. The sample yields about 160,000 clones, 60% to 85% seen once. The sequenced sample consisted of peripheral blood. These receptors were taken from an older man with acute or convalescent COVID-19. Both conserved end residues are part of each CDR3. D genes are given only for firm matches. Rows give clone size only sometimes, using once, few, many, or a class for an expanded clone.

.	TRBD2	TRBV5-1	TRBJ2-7	TGCGCCAGCAGCCCAGGGAGCGGGGGGGCGTTGGGGCAGTACTTC	CASSPGSGGALGQYF
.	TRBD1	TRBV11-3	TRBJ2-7	TGTGCCAGCAGCTTAGATGGGACAGGGGGCTACGAGCAGTACTTC	CASSLDGTGGYEQYF
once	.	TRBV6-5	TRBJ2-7	TGTGCCAGCAGTTACTCACCACAGGTGCGAGAACGGTACTTC	CASSYSPQVRERYF
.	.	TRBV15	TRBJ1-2	TGTGCCACCAGCAGAGAGGGGGGGGCAGCTGCCCACCCCTTC	CATSREGGAAAHPF
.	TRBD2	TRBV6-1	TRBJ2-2	TGTGCCAGCAGAGGGGACTACTTGAACACCGGGGAGCTGTTTTTT	CASRGDYLNTGELFF
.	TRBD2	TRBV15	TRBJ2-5	TGTGCCACCAGCAGAGATTGGAGCGGGGGGGGTGAGACCCAGTACTTC	CATSRDWSGGGETQYF
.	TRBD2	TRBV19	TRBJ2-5	TGTGCCAGTAGTATAGGGGGGGGGTCGTCCCAAGAGACCCAGTACTTC	CASSIGGGSSQETQYF
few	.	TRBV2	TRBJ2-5	TGTGCCAGCAGTGAAATCGGGGGAACACAAGAGACCCAGTACTTC	CASSEIGGTQETQYF
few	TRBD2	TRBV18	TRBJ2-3	TGTGCCAGCTCAACTTCAGCGGGGGGGGGCACAGATACGCAGTATTTT	CASSTSAGGGTDTQYF
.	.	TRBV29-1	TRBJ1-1	TGCAGCGTTGAAGACGGAATGGCGGGAGGTGAAGCTTTCTTT	CSVEDGMAGGEAFF
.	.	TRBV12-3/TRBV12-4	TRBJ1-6	TGTGCCAGCAGTTTGGAAGGAGCACCCCTCCACTTT	CASSLEGAPLHF
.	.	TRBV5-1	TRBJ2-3	TGCGCCAGCAGCCCGGACAGCACCTCCACAGATACGCAGTATTTT	CASSPDSTSTDTQYF
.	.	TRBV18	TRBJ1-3	TGTGCCAGTCCACCGGGGGGGAGCTCTGGAAACACCATATATTTT	CASPPGGSSGNTIYF
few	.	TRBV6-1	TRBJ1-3	TGTGCCAGCAGTGCCCGGGACACAGGCTTCTCTGGAAACACCATATATTTT	CASSARDTGFSGNTIYF
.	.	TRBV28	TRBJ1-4	TGTGCCAGCAGTTCCAGGGACACGAACACCGGTGGGGAAAAACTGTTTTTT	CASSSRDTNTGGEKLFF
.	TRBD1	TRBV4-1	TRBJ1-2	TGCGCCAGCAGCCAAGAGACAGGGAGCGTTGGCTACACCTTC	CASSQETGSVGYTF
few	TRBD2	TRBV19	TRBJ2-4	TGTGCCAGTAGTATCGGACTAGCAGAAAACATTCAGTACTTC	CASSIGLAENIQYF
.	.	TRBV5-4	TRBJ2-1	TGTGCCAGCAGCTTGGACAGGGAGCAGTTCTTC	CASSLDREQFF
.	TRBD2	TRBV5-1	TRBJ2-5	TGCGCCAGCACGGGGACTAAAGAGACCCAGTACTTC	CASTGTKETQYF
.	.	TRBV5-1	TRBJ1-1	TGCGCCAGCAGCCCAAGCGGGGATACTGAAGCTTTCTTT	CASSPSGDTEAFF
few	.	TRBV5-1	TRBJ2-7	TGCGCCAGCAGCTTGGACAGCCCAGCCTACGAGCAGTACTTC	CASSLDSPAYEQYF
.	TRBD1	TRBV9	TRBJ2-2	TGTGCCAGCAGCACCGACAGGGGGTGGACCGGGGAGCTGTTTTTT	CASSTDRGWTGELFF
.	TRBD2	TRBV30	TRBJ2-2	TGTGCCTGGAGACTCGGCGGGAGAGCGGTCGGGGAGCTGTTTTTT	CAWRLGGRAVGELFF
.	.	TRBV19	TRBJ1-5	TGTGCCAGTAGTATAGTTCGACAGAGTGGTACCGCGTCTTATCAGCCCCAGCATTTT	CASSIVRQSGTASYQPQHF
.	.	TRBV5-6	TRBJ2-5	TGTGCCAGCAGCCCCTATGAGACCGGCAGGGCTGAGACCCAGTACTTC	CASSPYETGRAETQYF